These T cell receptor beta chains were read from a single sample in a study of T cell responses to AZD1222 COVID-19 vaccine. The data were produced by immunoSEQ multiplex PCR, yet TCRdb's version contains in-frame clones alone and is incomplete. The sample includes more than 150,000 clones, under 95% of them seen just once. The specimen comprised peripheral blood, sampled on day 0 of AZD1222 vaccination. The receptors originated from an adult in good health. CDR3s leave out the opening cysteine and the closing phenylalanine or tryptophan.

TRBV5-4,ASSSTGGIEKLF
TRBV10-2,ASRGTNYGYT
TRBV28,ASREGGGYEQY
TRBV9,ASSVRGPNTGELF
TRBV11-3,ASSLVSVGTQY
TRBV10-1,ASSDNSATDTQY
TRBV5-4,ASSIGLAGGQETQY
TRBV6-2/TRBV6-3,ASSYVGGNTEAF
TRBV5-1,ASSLQGLGYEQY
TRBV5-1,ASSIGQGWHTQY
TRBV4-2,ASSQGGETEAF